This paragraph covers one T cell receptor beta chain sequence. Its antigen is unknown. The record originates from a study of cytomegalovirus exposure and HLA in healthy donors. Vbeta (60) and Jbeta (13) primers were used in the PCR. Methods used by the authors: The count from a later analysis was tens of millions of unique TCR beta chains, some 9.9 million of them shared. Repertoires were generated with immunoSEQ multiplex PCR, while TCRdb's copy carries only in-frame clones and drops some. Clonal size and the V and J genes are those of that table, whereas D and trimming came from the DNA. The table records roughly 130,000 clones, approximately 80% of them present only once. Study-wide results and caveats: According to an earlier analysis, most TCR beta V segments yielded productive rearrangements about 87% or about 30% of the time. Accurate predictions that matched the HLA-A and HLA-B alleles of most subjects were reportedly made from TCR beta sequences.

Looked up from germline, CDR1 is SGHTA and CDR2 is FQGNSA. The CDR3 extends over 15 amino acids. The germline V and J ends were trimmed by 2 bases and 6 bases, with 13 bases remaining between them. The material sequenced was PBMCs. This TCR was sampled from a woman aged 35 to 49 in good health and CMV-seropositive. The chain couples TRBV7-2 to TRBJ1-4; tentatively, D is TRBD1 (5 bases). CDR3 loop: CASSLSERQYEKLFF. The DNA for the CDR3 is TGTGCCAGCAGCTTATCGGAGAGACAGTATGAAAAACTGTTTTTT.